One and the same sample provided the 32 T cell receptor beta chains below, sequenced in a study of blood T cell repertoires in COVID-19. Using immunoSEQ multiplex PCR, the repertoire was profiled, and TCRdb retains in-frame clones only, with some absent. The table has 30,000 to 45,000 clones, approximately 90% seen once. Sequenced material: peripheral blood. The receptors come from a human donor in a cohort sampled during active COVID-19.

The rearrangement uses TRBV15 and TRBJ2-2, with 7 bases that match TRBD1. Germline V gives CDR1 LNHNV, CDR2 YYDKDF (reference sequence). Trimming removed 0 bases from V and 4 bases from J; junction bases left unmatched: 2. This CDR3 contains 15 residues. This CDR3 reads CATSRDHRGTGELFF. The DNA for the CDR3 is TGTGCCACCAGCAGAGATCACAGGGGCACCGGGGAGCTGTTTTTT.

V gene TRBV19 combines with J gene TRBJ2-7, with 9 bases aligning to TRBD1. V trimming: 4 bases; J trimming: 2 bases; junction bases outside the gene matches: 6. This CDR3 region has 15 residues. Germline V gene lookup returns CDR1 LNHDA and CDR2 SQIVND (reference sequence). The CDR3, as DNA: TGTGCCAGTAGTACGTTGGGGACAGGGACCTACGAGCAGTACTTC. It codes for CASSTLGTGTYEQYF.

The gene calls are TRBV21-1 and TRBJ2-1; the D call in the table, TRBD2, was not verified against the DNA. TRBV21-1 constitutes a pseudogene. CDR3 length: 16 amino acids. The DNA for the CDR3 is TGTGCCAGCAGCACCCACGGGACTAGCGGTTACAATGAGCAGTTCTTC. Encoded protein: CASSTHGTSGYNEQFF.

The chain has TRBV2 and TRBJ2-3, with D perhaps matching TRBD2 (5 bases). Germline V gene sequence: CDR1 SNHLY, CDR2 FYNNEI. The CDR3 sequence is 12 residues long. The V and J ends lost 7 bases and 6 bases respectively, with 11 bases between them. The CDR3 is CASNRGLDTQYF. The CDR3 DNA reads TGTGCCAGCAACCGGGGTCTTGATACGCAGTATTTT.

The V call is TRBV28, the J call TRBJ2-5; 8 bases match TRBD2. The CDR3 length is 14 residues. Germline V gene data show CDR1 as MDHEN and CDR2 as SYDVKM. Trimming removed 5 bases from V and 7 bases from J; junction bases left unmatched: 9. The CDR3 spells CASSPGLGARTQYF. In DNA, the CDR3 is TGTGCCAGCAGTCCGGGACTAGGGGCCCGGACCCAGTACTTC.

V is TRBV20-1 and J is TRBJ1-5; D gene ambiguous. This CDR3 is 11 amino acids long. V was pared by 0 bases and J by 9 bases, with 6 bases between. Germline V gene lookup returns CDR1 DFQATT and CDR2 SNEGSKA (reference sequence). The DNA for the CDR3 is TGCAGTGCTAGAGATGAGGGGCCCCAGCATTTT. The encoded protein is CSARDEGPQHF.

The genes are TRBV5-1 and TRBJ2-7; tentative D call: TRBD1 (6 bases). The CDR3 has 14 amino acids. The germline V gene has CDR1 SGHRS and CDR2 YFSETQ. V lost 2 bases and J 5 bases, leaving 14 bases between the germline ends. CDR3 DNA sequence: TGCGCCAGCAGCTTAACCGGGACAACCAACGAGCAGTACTTC. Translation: CASSLTGTTNEQYF.

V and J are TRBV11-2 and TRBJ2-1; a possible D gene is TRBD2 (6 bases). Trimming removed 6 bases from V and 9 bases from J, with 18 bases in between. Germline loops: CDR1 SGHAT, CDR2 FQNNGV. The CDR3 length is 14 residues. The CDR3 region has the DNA TGTGCCAGCAGTATCCTCGGGAGCTATAGTGAGCAGTTCTTC. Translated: CASSILGSYSEQFF.

The CDR3 bases are TGCGCCAGCAGCTTGGAGACAGGGAGAGCTGGAAACACCATATATTTT. It specifies CASSLETGRAGNTIYF. V and J are TRBV5-1 and TRBJ1-3; 7 bases line up with TRBD1. CDR1 is SGHRS, CDR2 YFSETQ, per germline. The length of the CDR3 is 16 residues. The junction had 5 bases not matched to a gene; V was cut back by 0 bases and J by 2 bases.

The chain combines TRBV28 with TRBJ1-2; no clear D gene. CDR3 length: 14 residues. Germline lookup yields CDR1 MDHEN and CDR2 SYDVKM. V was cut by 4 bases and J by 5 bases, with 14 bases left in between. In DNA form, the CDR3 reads TGTGCCAGCAGTTCACATTCCCCGGGGTATGGCTACACCTTC. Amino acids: CASSSHSPGYGYTF.

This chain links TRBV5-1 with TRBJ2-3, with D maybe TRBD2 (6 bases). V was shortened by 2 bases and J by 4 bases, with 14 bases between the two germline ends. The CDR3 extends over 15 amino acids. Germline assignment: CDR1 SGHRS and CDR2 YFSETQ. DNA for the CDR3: TGCGCCAGCAGCTTATTGGGGGGAAGCTCAGATACGCAGTATTTT. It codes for CASSLLGGSSDTQYF.

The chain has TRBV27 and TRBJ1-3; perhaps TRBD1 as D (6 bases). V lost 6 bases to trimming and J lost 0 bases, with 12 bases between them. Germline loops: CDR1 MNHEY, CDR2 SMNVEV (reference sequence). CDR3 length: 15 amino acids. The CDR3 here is CASRTQGRSGNTIYF. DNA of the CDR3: TGTGCCAGCAGAACCCAGGGGCGCTCTGGAAACACCATATATTTT.

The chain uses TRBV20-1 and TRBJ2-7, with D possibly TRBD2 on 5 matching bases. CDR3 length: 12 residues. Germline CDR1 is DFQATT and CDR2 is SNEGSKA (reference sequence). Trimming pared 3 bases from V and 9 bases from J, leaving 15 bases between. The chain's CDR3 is CSASPGLAGQYF. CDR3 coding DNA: TGCAGTGCTAGTCCAGGTCTGGCGGGGCAGTACTTC.

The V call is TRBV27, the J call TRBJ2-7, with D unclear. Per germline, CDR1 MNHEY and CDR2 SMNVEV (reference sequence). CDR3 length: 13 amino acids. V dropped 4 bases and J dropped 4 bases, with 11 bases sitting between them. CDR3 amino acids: CASSYRRFYEQYF. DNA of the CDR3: TGTGCCAGCAGTTACCGCAGGTTTTACGAGCAGTACTTC.

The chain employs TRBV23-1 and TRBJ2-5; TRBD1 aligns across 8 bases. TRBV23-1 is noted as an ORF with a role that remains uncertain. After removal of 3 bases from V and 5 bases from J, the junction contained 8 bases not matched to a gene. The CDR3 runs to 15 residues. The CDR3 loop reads CASSHTRGQEETQYF. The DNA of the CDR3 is TGCGCCAGCAGTCACACCAGGGGGCAGGAGGAGACCCAGTACTTC.

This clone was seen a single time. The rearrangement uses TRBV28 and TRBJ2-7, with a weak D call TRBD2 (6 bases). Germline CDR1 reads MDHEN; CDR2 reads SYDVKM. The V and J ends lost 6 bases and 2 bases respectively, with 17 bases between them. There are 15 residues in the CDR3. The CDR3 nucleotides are TGTGCCAGCAGGTCCCGGGACTTCCAAACCTACGAGCAGTACTTC. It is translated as CASRSRDFQTYEQYF.

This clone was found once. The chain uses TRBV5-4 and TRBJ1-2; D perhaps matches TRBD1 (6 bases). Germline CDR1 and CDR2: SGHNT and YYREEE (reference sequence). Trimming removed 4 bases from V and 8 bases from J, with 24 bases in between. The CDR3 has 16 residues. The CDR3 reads CASSLPGSAGARGYTF. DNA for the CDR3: TGTGCCAGCAGCCTCCCGGGGTCTGCGGGGGCGCGAGGCTACACCTTC.

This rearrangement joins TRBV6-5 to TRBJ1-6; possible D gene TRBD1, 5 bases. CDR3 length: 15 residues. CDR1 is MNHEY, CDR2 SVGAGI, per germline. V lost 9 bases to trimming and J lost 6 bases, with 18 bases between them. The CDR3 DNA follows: TGTGCCAGTACACACGCAGGGCTGGGTAATTCACCCCTCCACTTT. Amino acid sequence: CASTHAGLGNSPLHF.

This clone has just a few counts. CDR3 DNA sequence: TGCGCCAGCAGCCATCGGGACATCGAACAAGAGACCCAGTACTTC. Its protein product is CASSHRDIEQETQYF. This chain links TRBV4-1 with TRBJ2-5; a weak D match, TRBD1 (6 bases). The CDR3 runs to 15 residues. The V and J ends lost 3 bases and 2 bases respectively, with 13 bases between them. Germline assignment: CDR1 MGHRA and CDR2 YSYEKL.

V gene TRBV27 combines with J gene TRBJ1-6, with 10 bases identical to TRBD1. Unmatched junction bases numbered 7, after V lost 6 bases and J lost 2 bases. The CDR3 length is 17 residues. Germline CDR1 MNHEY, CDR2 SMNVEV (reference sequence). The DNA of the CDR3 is TGTGCCAGCAGCCCTGGACAGGGGGGGGCCTATAATTCACCCCTCCACTTT. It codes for CASSPGQGGAYNSPLHF.

The CDR3 loop is CAQREGFPNYGYTF. The CDR3 region has the DNA TGTGCTCAACGGGAGGGATTCCCTAACTATGGCTACACCTTC. The chain links TRBV18 to TRBJ1-2; D unclear. Germline-derived CDR1 and CDR2 are KGHSH and LQKENI. The CDR3 extends over 14 amino acids.

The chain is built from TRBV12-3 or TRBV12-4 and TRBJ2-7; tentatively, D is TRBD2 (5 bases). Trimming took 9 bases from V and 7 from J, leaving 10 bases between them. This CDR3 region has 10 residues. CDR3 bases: TGTGCCAGTAATCCGGGGGAGCAGTACTTC. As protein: CASNPGEQYF.

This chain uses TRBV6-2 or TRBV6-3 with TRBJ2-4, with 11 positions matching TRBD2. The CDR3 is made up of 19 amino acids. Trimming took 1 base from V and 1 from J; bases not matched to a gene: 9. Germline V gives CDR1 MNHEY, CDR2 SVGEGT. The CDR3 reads CASSYLAGGTDTAKNIQYF. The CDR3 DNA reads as TGTGCCAGCAGTTACTTAGCGGGAGGGACGGATACCGCCAAAAACATTCAGTACTTC.

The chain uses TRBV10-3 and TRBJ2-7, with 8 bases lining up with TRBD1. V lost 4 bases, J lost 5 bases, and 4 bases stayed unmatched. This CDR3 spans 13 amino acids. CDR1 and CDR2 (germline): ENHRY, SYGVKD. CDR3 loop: CAISARGQDEQYF. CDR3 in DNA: TGTGCCATCAGTGCCAGGGGGCAGGACGAGCAGTACTTC.

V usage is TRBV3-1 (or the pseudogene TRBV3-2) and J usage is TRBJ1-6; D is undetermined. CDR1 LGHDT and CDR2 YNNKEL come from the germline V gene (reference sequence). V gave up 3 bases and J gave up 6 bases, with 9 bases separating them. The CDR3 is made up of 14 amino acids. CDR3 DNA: TGTGCCAGCAGCCATCTACAGCCTAATTCACCCCTCCACTTT. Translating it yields CASSHLQPNSPLHF.

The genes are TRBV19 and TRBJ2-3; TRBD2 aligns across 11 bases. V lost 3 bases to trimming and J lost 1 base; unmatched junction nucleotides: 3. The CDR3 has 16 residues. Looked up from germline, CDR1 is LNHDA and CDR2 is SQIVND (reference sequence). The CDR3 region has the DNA TGTGCCAGTAGTATGGGGACTAGCGGACGCACAGATACGCAGTATTTT. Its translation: CASSMGTSGRTDTQYF.

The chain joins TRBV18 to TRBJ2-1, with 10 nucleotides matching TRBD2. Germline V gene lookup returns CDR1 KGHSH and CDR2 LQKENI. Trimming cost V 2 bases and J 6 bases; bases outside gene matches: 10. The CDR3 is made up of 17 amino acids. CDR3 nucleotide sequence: TGTGCCAGCTCACCATCTCCAGCGGGAGGGCGGGTCAATGAGCAGTTCTTC. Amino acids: CASSPSPAGGRVNEQFF.

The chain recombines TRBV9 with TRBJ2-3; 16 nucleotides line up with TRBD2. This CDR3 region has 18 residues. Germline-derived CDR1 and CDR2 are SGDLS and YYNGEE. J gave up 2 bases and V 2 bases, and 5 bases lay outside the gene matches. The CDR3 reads CASSVGLAGGTITDTQYF. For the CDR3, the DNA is TGTGCCAGCAGCGTGGGACTAGCGGGAGGGACAATCACAGATACGCAGTATTTT.

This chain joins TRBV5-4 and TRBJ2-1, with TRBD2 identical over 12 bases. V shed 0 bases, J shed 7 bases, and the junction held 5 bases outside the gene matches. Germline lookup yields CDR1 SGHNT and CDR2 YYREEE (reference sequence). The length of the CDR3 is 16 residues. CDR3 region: CASSLASLAGGNEQFF. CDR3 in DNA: TGTGCCAGCAGCTTGGCCAGTCTAGCGGGAGGGAATGAGCAGTTCTTC. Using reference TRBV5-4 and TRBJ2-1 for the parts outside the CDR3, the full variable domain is ETGVTQSPTHLIKTRGQQVTLRCSSQSGHNTVSWYQQALGQGPQFIFQYYREEENGRGNFPPRFSGLQFPNYSSELNVNALELDDSALYLCASSLASLAGGNEQFFGPGTRLTVL.

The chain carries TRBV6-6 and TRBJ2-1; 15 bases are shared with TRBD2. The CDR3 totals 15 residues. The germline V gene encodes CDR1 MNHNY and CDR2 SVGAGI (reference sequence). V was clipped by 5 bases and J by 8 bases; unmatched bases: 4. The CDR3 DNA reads TGTGCCAGCAGTCAAGGACTAGCGGGAGGGGATGAGCAGTTCTTC. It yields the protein CASSQGLAGGDEQFF.

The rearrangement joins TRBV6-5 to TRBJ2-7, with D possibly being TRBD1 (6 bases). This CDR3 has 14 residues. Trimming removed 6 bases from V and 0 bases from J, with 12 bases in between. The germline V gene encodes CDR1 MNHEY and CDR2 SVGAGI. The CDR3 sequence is CASSDRQASYEQYF. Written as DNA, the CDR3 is TGTGCCAGCAGCGACCGACAGGCCTCCTACGAGCAGTACTTC.

The CDR3 region is CASSLGAQYYEQYF. In DNA, the CDR3 is TGTGCCAGCAGCTTAGGGGCGCAATACTACGAGCAGTACTTC. The rearrangement links TRBV7-8 to TRBJ2-7; D uncertain. V was shortened by 1 base and J by 3 bases, with 10 bases between the two germline ends. The CDR3 spans 14 residues. The germline gives CDR1 SGHVS, CDR2 FQNEAQ.